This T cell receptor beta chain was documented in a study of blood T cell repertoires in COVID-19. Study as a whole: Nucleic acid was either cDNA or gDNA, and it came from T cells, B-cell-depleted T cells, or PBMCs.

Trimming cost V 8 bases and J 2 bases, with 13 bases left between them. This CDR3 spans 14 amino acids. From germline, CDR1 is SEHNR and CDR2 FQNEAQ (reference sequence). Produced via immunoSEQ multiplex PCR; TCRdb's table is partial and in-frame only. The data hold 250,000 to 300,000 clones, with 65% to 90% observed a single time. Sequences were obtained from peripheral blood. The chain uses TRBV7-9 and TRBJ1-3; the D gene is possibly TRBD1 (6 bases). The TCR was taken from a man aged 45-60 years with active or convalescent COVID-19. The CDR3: CASSPGGTGNTIYF. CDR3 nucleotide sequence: TGTGCCAGCTCCCCGGGGGGCACTGGAAACACCATATATTTT.